One and the same sample provided the 18 T cell receptor beta chains below, sequenced in a study of blood T cells in healthy people across ages. Alongside a J-beta primer mix, a sample-barcoded 5' primer served in a second PCR lasting 7 to 11 cycles. TCRdb recomputed calls from the 5' RACE reads with MiXCR, one row per CDR3 protein. The top ten clones hold roughly 24% of a sample with approximately 2,000,000 distinct CDR3 sequences, approximately 39% of them seen once. Sequencing was done on a sample of blood. Receptor source: a human donor in good health.

The chain uses TRBV29-1 and TRBJ2-7, with 9 bases that match TRBD1. Germline V lookup: CDR1 SQVTM, CDR2 ANQGSEA. The CDR3 totals 14 residues. J gave up 2 bases and V 5 bases, and 7 bases lay outside the gene matches. CDR3 nucleotides: TGCAGCGTTTATCCGGGACAGGGTACCTACGAGCAGTACTTC. It yields the protein CSVYPGQGTYEQYF.

There are a few counts of this clonotype. The CDR3 nucleotides read TGTGCCAGCAGCTTAACCGGGGGGGTTGGCGGGGAGCTGTTTTTT. This codes for CASSLTGGVGGELFF. V is TRBV7-3 and J is TRBJ2-2; 8 bases agree with TRBD2. Germline CDR1 SGHTA, CDR2 FQGTGA. The J segment lost 7 bases and the V segment lost 0 bases, leaving 4 bases of the junction unmatched. The CDR3 has 15 residues.

As regards this clonotype: A junction boundary mismatches the germline segment, possibly from a read error. CDR3 in amino acids: CASSLDPTAASTDTQYF. The CDR3 DNA follows: TGTGCCAGCAGCTTAGATCCGACAGCAGCTAGCACGGATACGCAGTATTTT. The chain employs TRBV11-3 and TRBJ2-3; D is tentatively TRBD1 or TRBD2 (5 bases each). The germline CDR1 and CDR2 sequences are SGHNT and YENEEA. There are 17 residues in the CDR3.

This clonotype turned up a few times. The chain is built from TRBV6-2 or TRBV6-3 and TRBJ2-1, with 9 positions matching TRBD2. With 0 bases clipped from V and 9 bases from J, the junction kept 12 bases outside the gene matches. The CDR3 loop spans 17 amino acids. CDR1 MNHEY and CDR2 SVGEGT come from the germline V gene. CDR3 sequence reads: CASSYSAGGPLGAEQFF. The CDR3 coding sequence is TGTGCCAGCAGTTACTCAGCGGGGGGCCCACTAGGGGCTGAGCAGTTCTTC.

To note about this clonotype: A much larger clone is a single base away; this may be a read error. V usage is TRBV20-1 and J usage is TRBJ2-5, with D perhaps TRBD1 or TRBD2 (5 bases each). V lost 4 bases and J 5 bases, leaving 14 bases between the germline ends. The germline gives CDR1 DFQATT, CDR2 SNEGSKA (reference sequence). The length of the CDR3 is 13 residues. CDR3 bases: TGCAGTGCTATGACCGGGACGAGGGAGACCCAGTACTTC. Translated, it gives CSAMTGTRETQYF.

The V call is TRBV18, the J call TRBJ1-1; 8 bases agree with TRBD1. J gave up 4 bases and V 0 bases, and 4 bases lay outside the gene matches. Germline CDR1 reads KGHSH; CDR2 reads LQKENI. The CDR3 sequence is 15 residues long. Here the CDR3 DNA reads TGTGCCAGCTCACCACCGAACAGGGGGGGCACTGAAGCTTTCTTT. Translated, it gives CASSPPNRGGTEAFF.

This clonotype has just one count. The V and J genes are TRBV7-9 and TRBJ2-3; 11 nucleotides match TRBD2. V shed 8 bases and J 4 bases; nucleotides not matched to a gene: 11. This CDR3 spans 16 amino acids. Per germline, CDR1 SEHNR and CDR2 FQNEAQ (reference sequence). The CDR3 DNA follows: TGTGCCAGCGCCAACCCTAGCGGGGGGTCACCAGATACGCAGTATTTT. Translated: CASANPSGGSPDTQYF.

The V gene is TRBV5-4, the J gene TRBJ2-7; TRBD1 agrees at 9 bases. Germline CDR1 reads SGHNT; CDR2 reads YYREEE (reference sequence). Losses at the gene ends were 4 bases for V and 4 bases for J; bases not matched to a gene: 6. The CDR3 spans 14 residues. The CDR3 region has the DNA TGTGCCAGCAGCGAGAGGACAGGGGAGTACGAGCAGTACTTC. Its protein is CASSERTGEYEQYF.

The rearrangement links TRBV4-1 to TRBJ2-1; weak D call: TRBD2 (6 bases). Germline V gene data show CDR1 as MGHRA and CDR2 as YSYEKL. The ends were cut back, 2 bases at V and 12 bases at J, with 20 bases in the middle. This CDR3 has 15 amino acids. The DNA of the CDR3 is TGCGCCAGCAGCCAAATCGGGGAGGAGGGGAATATGCAGTTCTTC. Translated, it gives CASSQIGEEGNMQFF.

The chain joins TRBV28 to TRBJ2-1; 7 nucleotides line up with TRBD2. The trim removed 8 bases at V and 0 bases at J, leaving 4 bases unmatched. This CDR3 contains 14 residues. Germline V gives CDR1 MDHEN, CDR2 SYDVKM. CDR3 in DNA: TGTGCCAGCGCGCGGGGGAGCTCCTACAATGAGCAGTTCTTC. It is translated as CASARGSSYNEQFF.

In DNA form, the CDR3 reads TGTGCCATCAGTGAGTCGCGGCAGGGGGCAACAGATACGCAGTATTTT. It specifies CAISESRQGATDTQYF. This chain joins TRBV10-3 and TRBJ2-3; TRBD1 agrees at 8 bases. The germline V gene encodes CDR1 ENHRY and CDR2 SYGVKD. The V segment lost 0 bases and the J segment 3 bases; nucleotides outside the gene matches: 5. The CDR3 loop spans 16 amino acids.

This clonotype was seen only a few times. The chain combines TRBV20-1 with TRBJ2-3; possible D gene TRBD2, 6 bases. The V gene's germline CDR1 is DFQATT and CDR2 SNEGSKA (reference sequence). This CDR3 is built from 16 residues. The V and J ends lost 0 bases and 0 bases respectively, with 13 bases between them. The CDR3 sequence is CSARDRRGPSTDTQYF. The CDR3 DNA sequence: TGCAGTGCTAGAGATAGGCGGGGACCTAGCACAGATACGCAGTATTTT.

Notes on this clonotype: The junction differs from germline at one of its ends, possibly a read error. The rearrangement joins TRBV5-1 to TRBJ2-7; 8 bases are shared with TRBD1. The J call may be mistaken, given a closer DNA end match to TRBJ2-5. The CDR3 length is 14 residues. The germline gives CDR1 SGHRS, CDR2 YFSETQ. CDR3 amino acids: CAGRPDRAQETQYF. The CDR3 region has the DNA TGCGCCGGCAGACCGGACAGGGCACAGGAGACCCAGTACTTC.

The V gene is TRBV5-6, the J gene TRBJ1-2; 7 positions agree with TRBD1. The CDR3 has 12 residues. Trimming removed 1 base from V and 12 bases from J; junction bases left unmatched: 6. CDR1 is SGHDT and CDR2 is YYEEEE in the germline V gene. The CDR3 protein is CASSLLTGADTF. In DNA, the CDR3 is TGTGCCAGCAGCTTGTTAACAGGGGCAGACACCTTC.

This clonotype was seen a few times. This rearrangement joins TRBV7-9 to TRBJ2-1; perhaps D is TRBD1 or TRBD2 (5 bases each). Per germline, CDR1 SEHNR and CDR2 FQNEAQ (reference sequence). CDR3 size: 14 residues. Trimming removed 5 bases from V and 2 bases from J, with 10 bases in between. CDR3 in DNA: TGTGCCAGCAGCGCCGGGACCCCCTACAATGAGCAGTTCTTC. This codes for CASSAGTPYNEQFF.

V usage is TRBV5-6 and J usage is TRBJ1-6; possibly TRBD1 for D (5 bases). The V end was cut by 0 bases, the J end by 9 bases, with 13 bases between. Germline V lookup: CDR1 SGHDT, CDR2 YYEEEE. CDR3 length equals 15 residues. CDR3 sequence reads: CASSLGSPGLSPLHF. CDR3 DNA: TGTGCCAGCAGCTTGGGGTCACCGGGACTTTCACCCCTCCACTTT.

This clonotype was seen only a few times. Written as DNA, the CDR3 is TGCAGCGTTGAAGCATTCGGCAGGGGCGGGAACGAGCAGTACTTC. Its translation is CSVEAFGRGGNEQYF. The chain has TRBV29-1 and TRBJ2-7, with D possibly being TRBD1 or TRBD2 (6 bases each). Germline CDR1 and CDR2: SQVTM and ANQGSEA. This CDR3 is built from 15 residues. Trimming pared 1 base from V and 5 bases from J, leaving 18 bases between.

The chain recombines TRBV29-1 with TRBJ1-2; D ambiguous. The V and J ends lost 3 bases and 0 bases respectively, with 11 bases between them. Germline CDR1 reads SQVTM; CDR2 reads ANQGSEA. The CDR3 is 14 amino acids. CDR3 sequence reads: CSVEFRISNYGYTF. The CDR3 DNA sequence: TGCAGCGTTGAGTTCCGGATCTCTAACTATGGCTACACCTTC.